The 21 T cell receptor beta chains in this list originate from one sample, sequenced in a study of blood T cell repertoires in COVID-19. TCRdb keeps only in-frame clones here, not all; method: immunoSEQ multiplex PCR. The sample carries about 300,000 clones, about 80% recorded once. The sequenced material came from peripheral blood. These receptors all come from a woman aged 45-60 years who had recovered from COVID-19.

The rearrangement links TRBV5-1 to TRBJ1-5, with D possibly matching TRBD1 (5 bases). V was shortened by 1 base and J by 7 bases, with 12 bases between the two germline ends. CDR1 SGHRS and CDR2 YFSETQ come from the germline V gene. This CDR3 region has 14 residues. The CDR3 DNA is TGCGCCAGCAGCTTGATGGGGGGTAGGCAGCCCCAGCATTTT. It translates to CASSLMGGRQPQHF. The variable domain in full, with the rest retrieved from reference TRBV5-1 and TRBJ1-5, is KAGVTQTPRYLIKTRGQQVTLSCSPISGHRSVSWYQQTPGQGLQFLFEYFSETQRNKGNFPGRFSGRQFSNSRSEMNVSTLELGDSALYLCASSLMGGRQPQHFGDGTRLSIL.

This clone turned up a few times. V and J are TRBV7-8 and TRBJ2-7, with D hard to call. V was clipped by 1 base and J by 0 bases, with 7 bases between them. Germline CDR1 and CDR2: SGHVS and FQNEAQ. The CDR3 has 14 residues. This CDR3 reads CASSLDGNSYEQYF. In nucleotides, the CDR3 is TGTGCCAGCAGCTTAGATGGCAACTCCTACGAGCAGTACTTC.

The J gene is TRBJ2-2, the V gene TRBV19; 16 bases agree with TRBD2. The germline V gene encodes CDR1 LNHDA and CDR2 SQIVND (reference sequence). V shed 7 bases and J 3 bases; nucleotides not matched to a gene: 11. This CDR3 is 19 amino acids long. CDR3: CASTPLGLAGGQDTGELFF. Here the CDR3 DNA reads TGTGCCAGTACCCCTTTGGGACTAGCGGGGGGGCAGGACACCGGGGAGCTGTTTTTT.

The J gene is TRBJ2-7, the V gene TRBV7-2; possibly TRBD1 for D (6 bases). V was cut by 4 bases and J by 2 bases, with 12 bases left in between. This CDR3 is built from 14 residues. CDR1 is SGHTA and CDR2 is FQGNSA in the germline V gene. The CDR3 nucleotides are TGTGCCAGCAGCTCGGACAGATCAACCTACGAGCAGTACTTC. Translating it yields CASSSDRSTYEQYF.

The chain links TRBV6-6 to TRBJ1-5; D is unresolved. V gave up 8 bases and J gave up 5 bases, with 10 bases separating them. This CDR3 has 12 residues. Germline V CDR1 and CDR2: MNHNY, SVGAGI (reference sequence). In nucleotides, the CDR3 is TGTGCCAGCTCCGGGGTGGATCAGCCCCAGCATTTT. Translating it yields CASSGVDQPQHF.

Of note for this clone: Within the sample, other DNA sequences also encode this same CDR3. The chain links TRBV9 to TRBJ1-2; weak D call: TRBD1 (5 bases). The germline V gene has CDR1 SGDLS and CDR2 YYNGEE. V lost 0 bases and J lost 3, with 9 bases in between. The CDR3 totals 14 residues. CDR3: CASSVDAGYYGYTF. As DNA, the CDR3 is TGTGCCAGCAGCGTAGATGCAGGGTACTATGGCTACACCTTC.

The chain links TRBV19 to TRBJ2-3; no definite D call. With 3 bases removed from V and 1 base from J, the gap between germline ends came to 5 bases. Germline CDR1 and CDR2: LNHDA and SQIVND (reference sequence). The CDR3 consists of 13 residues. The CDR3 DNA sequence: TGTGCCAGTAGTATTGCAGGCACAGATACGCAGTATTTT. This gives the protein CASSIAGTDTQYF.

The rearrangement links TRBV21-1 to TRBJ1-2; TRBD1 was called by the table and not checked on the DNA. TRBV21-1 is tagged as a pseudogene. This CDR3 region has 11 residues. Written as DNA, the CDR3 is TGTGCCAGCAGCGACAGGGTTGGCTACACCTTC. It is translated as CASSDRVGYTF.

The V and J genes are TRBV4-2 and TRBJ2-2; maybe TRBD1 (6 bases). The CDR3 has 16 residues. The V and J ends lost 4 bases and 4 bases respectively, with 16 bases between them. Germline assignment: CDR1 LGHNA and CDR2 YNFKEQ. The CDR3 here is CASSLELGATTGELFF. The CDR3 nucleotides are TGTGCCAGCAGCCTCGAACTGGGGGCAACCACCGGGGAGCTGTTTTTT.

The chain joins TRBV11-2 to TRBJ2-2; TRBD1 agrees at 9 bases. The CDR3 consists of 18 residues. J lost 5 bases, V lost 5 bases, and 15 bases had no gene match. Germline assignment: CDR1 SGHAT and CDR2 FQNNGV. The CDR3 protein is CASSPRGTGPTTTGELFF. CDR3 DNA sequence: TGTGCCAGCAGCCCAAGGGGGACAGGGCCTACTACTACCGGGGAGCTGTTTTTT.

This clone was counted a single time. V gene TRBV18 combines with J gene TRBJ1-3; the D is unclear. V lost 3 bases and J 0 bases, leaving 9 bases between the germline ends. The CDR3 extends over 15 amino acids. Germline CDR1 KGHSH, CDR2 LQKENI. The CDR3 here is CASSPERGSGNTIYF. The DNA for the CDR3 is TGTGCCAGCTCACCCGAACGCGGCTCTGGAAACACCATATATTTT.

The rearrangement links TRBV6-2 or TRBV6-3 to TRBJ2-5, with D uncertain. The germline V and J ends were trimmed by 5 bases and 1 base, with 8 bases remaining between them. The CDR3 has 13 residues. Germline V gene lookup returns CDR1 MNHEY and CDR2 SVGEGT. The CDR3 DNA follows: TGTGCCAGCAGTACTATCCCCCAAGAGACCCAGTACTTC. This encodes CASSTIPQETQYF.

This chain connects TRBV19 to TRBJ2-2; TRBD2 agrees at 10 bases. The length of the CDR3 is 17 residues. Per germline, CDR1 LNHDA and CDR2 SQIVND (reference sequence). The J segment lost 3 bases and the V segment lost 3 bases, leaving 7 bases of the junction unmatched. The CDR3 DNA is TGTGCCAGTAGTATTGCGAGCGGGGGGGTTTACACCGGGGAGCTGTTTTTT. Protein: CASSIASGGVYTGELFF. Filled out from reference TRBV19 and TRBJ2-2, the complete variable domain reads DGGITQSPKYLFRKEGQNVTLSCEQNLNHDAMYWYRQDPGQGLRLIYYSQIVNDFQKGDIAEGYSVSREKKESFPLTVTSAQKNPTAFYLCASSIASGGVYTGELFFGEGSRLTVL.

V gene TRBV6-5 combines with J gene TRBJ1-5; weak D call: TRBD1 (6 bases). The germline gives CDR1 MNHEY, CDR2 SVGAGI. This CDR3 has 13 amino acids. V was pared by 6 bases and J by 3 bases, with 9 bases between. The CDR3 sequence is CASSHRANQPQHF. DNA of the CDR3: TGTGCCAGCAGCCACAGGGCCAATCAGCCCCAGCATTTT.

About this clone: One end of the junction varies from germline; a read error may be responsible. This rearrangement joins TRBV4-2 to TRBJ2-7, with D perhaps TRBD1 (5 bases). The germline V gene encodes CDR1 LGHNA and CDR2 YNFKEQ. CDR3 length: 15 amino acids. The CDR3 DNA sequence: TGTGCCGGCAGCCAAGAGTGGGGCCCTGCCTACGAGCAGTACTTC. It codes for CAGSQEWGPAYEQYF.

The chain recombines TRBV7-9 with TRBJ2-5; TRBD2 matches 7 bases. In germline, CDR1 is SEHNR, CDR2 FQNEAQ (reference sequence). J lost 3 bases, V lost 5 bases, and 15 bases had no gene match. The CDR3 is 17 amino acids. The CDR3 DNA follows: TGTGCCAGCAGCCGCCAAAGTTGGCAGCGGGATGAAGAGACCCAGTACTTC. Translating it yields CASSRQSWQRDEETQYF.

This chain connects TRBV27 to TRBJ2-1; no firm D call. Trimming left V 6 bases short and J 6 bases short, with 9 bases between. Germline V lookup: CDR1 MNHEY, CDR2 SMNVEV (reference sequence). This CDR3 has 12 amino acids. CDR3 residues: CASSLGSNEQFF. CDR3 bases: TGTGCCAGCAGCTTGGGCTCCAATGAGCAGTTCTTC.

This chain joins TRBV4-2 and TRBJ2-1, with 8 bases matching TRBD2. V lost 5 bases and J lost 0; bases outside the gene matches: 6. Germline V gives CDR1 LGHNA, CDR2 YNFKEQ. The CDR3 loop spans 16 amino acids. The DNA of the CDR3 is TGTGCCAGCAGCTCTGAGCGGGGGAGCTCCTACAATGAGCAGTTCTTC. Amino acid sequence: CASSSERGSSYNEQFF.

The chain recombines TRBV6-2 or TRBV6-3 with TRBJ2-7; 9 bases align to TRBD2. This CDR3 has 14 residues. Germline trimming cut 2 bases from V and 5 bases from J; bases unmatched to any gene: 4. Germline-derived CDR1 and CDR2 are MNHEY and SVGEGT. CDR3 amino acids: CASSYAGGIHEQYF. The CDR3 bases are TGTGCCAGCAGTTACGCGGGAGGGATCCACGAGCAGTACTTC.

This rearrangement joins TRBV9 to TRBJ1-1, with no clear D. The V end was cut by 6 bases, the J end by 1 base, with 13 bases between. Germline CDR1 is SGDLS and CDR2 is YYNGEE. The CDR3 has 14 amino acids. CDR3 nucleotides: TGTGCCAGCACGTGGGGTAGCGGGAACACTGAAGCTTTCTTT. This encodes CASTWGSGNTEAFF. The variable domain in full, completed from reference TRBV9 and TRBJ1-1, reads DSGVTQTPKHLITATGQRVTLRCSPRSGDLSVYWYQQSLDQGLQFLIQYYNGEERAKGNILERFSAQQFPDLHSELNLSSLELGDSALYFCASTWGSGNTEAFFGQGTRLTVV.

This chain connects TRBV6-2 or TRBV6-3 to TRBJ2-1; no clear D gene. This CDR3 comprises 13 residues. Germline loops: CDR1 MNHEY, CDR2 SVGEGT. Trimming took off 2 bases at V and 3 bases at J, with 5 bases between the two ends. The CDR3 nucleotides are TGTGCCAGCAGTTACGGCCGCTACAATGAGCAGTTCTTC. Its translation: CASSYGRYNEQFF.